The 25 T cell receptor beta chains presented below share a single source sample, sequenced in a study of CD8 T cells in ankylosing spondylitis. Findings and caveats of the study: What appeared characteristic of ankylosing spondylitis blood was a TCR beta motif of eight highly homologous variants.

TCRdb ran MiXCR on the 5' RACE reads and lists one entry per CDR3 protein. The repertoire has fewer than 750,000 distinct CDR3 sequences, around 17% of them found once; the top ten carry over 15%. No antigen is known for these receptors. Input material: blood, either unsorted or a sorted T cell fraction (not recorded which). All receptors come from a male donor with ankylosing spondylitis.

This chain uses TRBV20-1 with TRBJ2-5; D gene ambiguous. The V gene's germline CDR1 is DFQATT and CDR2 SNEGSKA (reference sequence). V lost 0 bases and J lost 5, with 16 bases in between. The CDR3 covers 15 residues. For the CDR3, the DNA is TGCAGTGCTAGAGAATTTCGGGTTGGGTTGGAGACCCAGTACTTC. It translates to CSAREFRVGLETQYF.

The table lists this clonotype with many counts. This rearrangement joins TRBV2 to TRBJ1-4; TRBD1 is a possible D gene (5 bases). The CDR3 contains 13 residues. V shed 7 bases and J shed 8 bases, with 14 bases lying between them. CDR1 and CDR2 from the germline V gene are SNHLY and FYNNEI. The CDR3 nucleotides read TGTGCCAGCAAAGTATTCGGGACCGAAAAACTGTTTTTT. It encodes CASKVFGTEKLFF.

This clonotype has only a few counts. The gene calls are TRBV27 and TRBJ2-7, with 11 positions matching TRBD1. Germline values: CDR1 MNHEY, CDR2 SMNVEV (reference sequence). Trimming cost V 5 bases and J 1 base; bases outside gene matches: 7. The length of the CDR3 is 16 residues. The CDR3 bases are TGTGCCAGCAGTCCCTACCGGGACAGGGGGTCCTACGAGCAGTACTTC. Translated: CASSPYRDRGSYEQYF.

This clonotype was seen only once. The rearrangement links TRBV5-1 to TRBJ2-2; 9 nucleotides match TRBD2. V lost 4 bases, J lost 3 bases, and 13 bases stayed unmatched. This CDR3 is 18 amino acids long. Germline V CDR1 and CDR2: SGHRS, YFSETQ. In nucleotides, the CDR3 is TGCGCCAGCAGCGCCGGGAGCGGGAGGCGCGGAGACACCGGGGAGCTGTTTTTT. Its protein product is CASSAGSGRRGDTGELFF.

This chain connects TRBV5-1 to TRBJ1-1; D is unclear. The CDR3 consists of 15 residues. The V end lost 4 bases, the J end lost 4 bases, and 17 bases lay between the germline ends. Germline V CDR1 and CDR2: SGHRS, YFSETQ. CDR3 nucleotide sequence: TGCGCCAGCAGCCTCCTAGCGCGGATGGGCACTGAAGCTTTCTTT. Protein product: CASSLLARMGTEAFF. The full variable domain, with the rest looked up from reference TRBV5-1 and TRBJ1-1, is KAGVTQTPRYLIKTRGQQVTLSCSPISGHRSVSWYQQTPGQGLQFLFEYFSETQRNKGNFPGRFSGRQFSNSRSEMNVSTLELGDSALYLCASSLLARMGTEAFFGQGTRLTVV.

The rearrangement uses TRBV28 and TRBJ1-4; D may be TRBD1 (6 bases). Trimming left V 3 bases short and J 3 bases short, with 20 bases between. The CDR3 consists of 18 residues. Germline V gives CDR1 MDHEN, CDR2 SYDVKM. The CDR3: CASSLSPRKGTPNEKLFF. The CDR3 region has the DNA TGTGCCAGCAGTTTGTCCCCTAGAAAGGGGACACCTAATGAAAAACTGTTTTTT.

Only a few counts were recorded for this clonotype. The J gene is TRBJ1-5, the V gene TRBV28, with D hard to call. Germline CDR1 is MDHEN and CDR2 is SYDVKM. V was shortened by 7 bases and J by 3 bases, with 16 bases between the two germline ends. This CDR3 is built from 15 residues. CDR3 DNA sequence: TGTGCCAGCACCACTCGGATCGGGCCCAATCAGCCCCAGCATTTT. This sequence encodes CASTTRIGPNQPQHF.

This clonotype was picked up a small number of times. The J gene is TRBJ2-7, the V gene TRBV12-3 or TRBV12-4; D is possibly TRBD2 (7 bases). Trimming left V 4 bases short and J 9 bases short, with 25 bases between. The CDR3 has 16 amino acids. Here the CDR3 reads CASSSPQGGGATGQYF. Written as DNA, the CDR3 is TGTGCCAGCAGTTCCCCACAGGGAGGGGGGGCTACGGGGCAGTACTTC.

This clonotype was counted many times. This chain links TRBV27 with TRBJ1-2; no clear D. The V end was cut by 6 bases, the J end by 4 bases, with 6 bases between. Per the germline V gene, CDR1 is MNHEY and CDR2 is SMNVEV (reference sequence). This CDR3 region has 11 residues. CDR3 nucleotides: TGTGCCAGCAGGTCGATCTATGGCTACACCTTC. This translates into CASRSIYGYTF.

The V and J genes are TRBV19 and TRBJ2-3, with 8 bases fitting TRBD2. The CDR3 sequence is 18 residues long. V lost 0 bases to trimming and J lost 2 bases; unmatched junction nucleotides: 10. CDR1 is LNHDA, CDR2 SQIVND, per germline (reference sequence). This CDR3 is CASSIDPLLAGHTDTQYF. CDR3 DNA sequence: TGTGCCAGTAGTATAGATCCCCTCCTAGCGGGCCACACAGATACGCAGTATTTT.

This clonotype occurred many times. The V and J genes are TRBV20-1 and TRBJ1-2, with a possible D match to TRBD1 (5 bases). There are 14 residues in the CDR3. From germline, CDR1 is DFQATT and CDR2 SNEGSKA (reference sequence). Trimming cost V 1 base and J 7 bases, with 16 bases left between them. CDR3 DNA: TGCAGTGCTAGAGGGGTGGACACGGGGCCTGGCTACACCTTC. Translating it yields CSARGVDTGPGYTF.

This chain joins TRBV9 and TRBJ2-1; 8 nucleotides match TRBD2. Germline V gives CDR1 SGDLS, CDR2 YYNGEE. The CDR3 runs to 16 residues. The V gene end was trimmed by 0 bases and the J gene end by 4 bases; junction bases not matched to a gene: 6. The CDR3 spells CASSVAPSGLYNEQFF. As DNA, the CDR3 is TGTGCCAGCAGCGTAGCCCCTAGCGGGCTTTACAATGAGCAGTTCTTC.

V usage is TRBV24-1 and J usage is TRBJ2-7, with D perhaps matching TRBD2 (5 bases). V shed 5 bases and J shed 1 base, with 11 bases lying between them. The CDR3 length is 14 residues. CDR1 KGHDR and CDR2 SFDVKD come from the germline V gene. DNA for the CDR3: TGTGCCACCAGTGTCCGGGGTTCATCCTACGAGCAGTACTTC. This codes for CATSVRGSSYEQYF.

This clonotype was observed a few times. The chain combines TRBV4-3 with TRBJ2-7; no firm D call. CDR3 size: 17 residues. CDR1 LGHNA and CDR2 YSLEER come from the germline V gene. Trimming took off 0 bases at V and 0 bases at J, with 15 bases between the two ends. The CDR3 region is CASSQDPIAETSYEQYF. CDR3 nucleotides: TGCGCCAGCAGCCAAGATCCTATAGCAGAGACCTCCTACGAGCAGTACTTC.

The CDR3 spells CASSSDRDAGANVLTF. For the CDR3, the DNA is TGTGCCAGCAGCTCCGACAGGGATGCGGGGGCCAACGTCCTGACTTTC. The chain is built from TRBV7-2 and TRBJ2-6; 7 nucleotides match TRBD1. V shed 4 bases and J 4 bases; nucleotides not matched to a gene: 7. Germline V gene lookup returns CDR1 SGHTA and CDR2 FQGNSA. The CDR3 runs 16 residues.

The chain links TRBV11-2 to TRBJ2-5; possible D gene TRBD1, 5 bases. The V gene's germline CDR1 is SGHAT and CDR2 FQNNGV. The V gene lost 5 bases and the J gene lost 1 base, with 14 bases spanning the gap. CDR3 length: 15 amino acids. The CDR3 region has the DNA TGTGCCAGCAGCCCTACCGGCAGGGCCCAAGAGACCCAGTACTTC. This codes for CASSPTGRAQETQYF. The full variable domain, rest sourced from reference TRBV11-2 and TRBJ2-5, is EAGVAQSPRYKIIEKRQSVAFWCNPISGHATLYWYQQILGQGPKLLIQFQNNGVVDDSQLPKDRFSAERLKGVDSTLKIQPAKLEDSAVYLCASSPTGRAQETQYFGPGTRLLVL.

The chain combines TRBV20-1 with TRBJ2-7; no reliable D call. Trimming left V 0 bases short and J 3 bases short, with 6 bases between. CDR3 length: 12 residues. Germline V gene lookup returns CDR1 DFQATT and CDR2 SNEGSKA (reference sequence). The chain's CDR3 is CSARDGGYEQYF. The DNA of the CDR3 is TGCAGTGCTAGAGATGGCGGCTACGAGCAGTACTTC.

This clonotype was counted between two and nine times. The chain couples TRBV24-1 to TRBJ1-4, with TRBD1 as a possible D gene (6 bases). CDR1 and CDR2 (germline): KGHDR, SFDVKD. Trimming took off 10 bases at V and 10 bases at J, with 24 bases between the two ends. The CDR3 has 15 residues. In DNA form, the CDR3 reads TGTGCCACTACGAGCGACCGGGGGCGCGTTGGAAAACTGTTTTTT. It codes for CATTSDRGRVGKLFF.

In its sample, this clonotype was seen a few times. This chain uses TRBV6-1 with TRBJ1-2; D unclear. V gave up 6 bases and J gave up 3 bases, with 11 bases separating them. This CDR3 spans 13 amino acids. Per germline, CDR1 MNHNS and CDR2 SASEGT. Here the CDR3 reads CASRDKVDYGYTF. As DNA, the CDR3 is TGTGCCAGCAGGGATAAAGTGGACTATGGCTACACCTTC.

This clonotype has ten or more counts. V usage is TRBV20-1 and J usage is TRBJ2-1, with D maybe TRBD2 (6 bases). CDR1 is DFQATT and CDR2 is SNEGSKA in the germline V gene (reference sequence). CDR3 size: 13 residues. Trimming shortened V by 7 bases and J by 2 bases, and 12 bases separated the two germline ends. The CDR3, as DNA: TGCAGTGTGACCGGGAGTCCCTACAATGAGCAGTTCTTC. As protein: CSVTGSPYNEQFF.

The chain joins TRBV3-1 to TRBJ2-3, with TRBD2 matching over 9 bases. There are 20 residues in the CDR3. V trimming: 1 base; J trimming: 5 bases; junction bases outside the gene matches: 19. Germline loops: CDR1 LGHDT, CDR2 YNNKEL (reference sequence). The CDR3 sequence: CASSQVWGLESGGPIDTQYF. The DNA of the CDR3 is TGTGCCAGCAGCCAAGTATGGGGGTTGGAAAGCGGGGGGCCTATAGATACGCAGTATTTT.

This sequence joins TRBV11-2 and TRBJ2-1, with 8 bases aligning to TRBD1. This CDR3 spans 14 amino acids. In germline, CDR1 is SGHAT, CDR2 FQNNGV. V was clipped by 6 bases and J by 4 bases; unmatched bases: 5. CDR3 in amino acids: CASRTGAQYNEQFF. Written as DNA, the CDR3 is TGTGCCAGCAGGACAGGGGCCCAGTACAATGAGCAGTTCTTC.

The CDR3 loop is CSAPAGTRNTGELFF. The CDR3, as DNA: TGCAGTGCTCCGGCCGGGACACGGAACACCGGGGAGCTGTTTTTT. This chain links TRBV20-1 with TRBJ2-2, with D possibly TRBD1 on 6 matching bases. CDR1 and CDR2 from the germline V gene are DFQATT and SNEGSKA (reference sequence). The CDR3 is 15 amino acids. Between the trimmed V and J ends, which lost 5 bases and 1 base, there was a span of 14 bases.

The V and J genes are TRBV20-1 and TRBJ2-1; no definite D call. Germline CDR1 and CDR2: DFQATT and SNEGSKA (reference sequence). The V end was cut by 2 bases, the J end by 0 bases, with 11 bases between. This CDR3 contains 15 residues. CDR3 nucleotides: TGCAGTGCTAGATCCGGTGGCCCCTCCTACAATGAGCAGTTCTTC. This translates into CSARSGGPSYNEQFF.

This chain connects TRBV5-1 to TRBJ2-7, with D possibly being TRBD1 (5 bases). CDR3 length: 13 amino acids. Germline V gene data show CDR1 as SGHRS and CDR2 as YFSETQ. V lost 4 bases, J lost 3 bases, and 11 bases lay in between. CDR3 residues: CASSRTPFYEQYF. The CDR3 nucleotides read TGCGCCAGCAGCAGGACACCGTTCTACGAGCAGTACTTC.